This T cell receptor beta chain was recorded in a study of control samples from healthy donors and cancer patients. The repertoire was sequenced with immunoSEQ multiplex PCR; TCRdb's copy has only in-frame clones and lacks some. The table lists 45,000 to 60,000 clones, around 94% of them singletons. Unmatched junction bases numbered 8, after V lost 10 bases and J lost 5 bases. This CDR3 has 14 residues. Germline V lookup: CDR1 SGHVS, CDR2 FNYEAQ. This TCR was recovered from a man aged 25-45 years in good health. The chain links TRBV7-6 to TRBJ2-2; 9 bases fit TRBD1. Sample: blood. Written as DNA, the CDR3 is TGTGCCACCCGAGGGGACAGGGTGACCGGGGAGCTGTTTTTT. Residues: CATRGDRVTGELFF. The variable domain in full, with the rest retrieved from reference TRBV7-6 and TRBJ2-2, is GAGVSQSPRYKVTKRGQDVALRCDPISGHVSLYWYRQALGQGPEFLTYFNYEAQQDKSGLPNDRFSAERPEGSISTLTIQRTEQRDSAMYRCATRGDRVTGELFFGEGSRLTVL.